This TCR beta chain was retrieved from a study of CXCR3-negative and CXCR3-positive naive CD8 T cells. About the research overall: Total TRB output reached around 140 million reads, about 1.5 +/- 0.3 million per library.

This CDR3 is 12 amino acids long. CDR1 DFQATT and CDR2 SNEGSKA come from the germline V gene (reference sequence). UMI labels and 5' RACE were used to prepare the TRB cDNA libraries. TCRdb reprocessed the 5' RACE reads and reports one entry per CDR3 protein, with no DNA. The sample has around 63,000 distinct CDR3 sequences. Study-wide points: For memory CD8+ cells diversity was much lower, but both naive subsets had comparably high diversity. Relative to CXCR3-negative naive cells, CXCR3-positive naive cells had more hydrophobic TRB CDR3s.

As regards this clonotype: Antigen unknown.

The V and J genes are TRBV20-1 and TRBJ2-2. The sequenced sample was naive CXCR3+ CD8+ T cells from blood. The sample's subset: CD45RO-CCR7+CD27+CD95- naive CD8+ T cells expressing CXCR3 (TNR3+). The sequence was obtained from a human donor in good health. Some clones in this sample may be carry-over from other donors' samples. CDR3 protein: CSARDPTGELFF.